Presented here are 11 T cell receptor beta chains from one specimen sequenced in a study of cytomegalovirus exposure and HLA in healthy donors. PCR used 60 Vbeta primers and 13 Jbeta primers. TCRdb's table, derived via immunoSEQ multiplex PCR, lists solely in-frame clones and lacks some. The sample holds 100,000 to 150,000 clones, 70% to 80% seen once. Sample: PBMCs. These receptors all stem from a middle-aged man in good health and CMV-seronegative.

The chain couples TRBV6-6 to TRBJ1-4; 7 positions match TRBD1. This CDR3 contains 15 residues. J was trimmed by 8 bases and V by 2 bases; bases with no gene match: 8. Germline values: CDR1 MNHNY, CDR2 SVGAGI (reference sequence). CDR3 sequence (DNA): TGTGCCAGCAGTTACGGGGCAGGGGGAGACGAAAAACTGTTTTTT. Protein: CASSYGAGGDEKLFF.

This clone was picked up one time. This sequence joins TRBV5-5 and TRBJ1-2; possible D gene TRBD1, 6 bases. The CDR3 runs to 14 residues. The ends were cut back, 4 bases at V and 7 bases at J, with 17 bases in the middle. Per germline, CDR1 SGHKS and CDR2 YYEKEE (reference sequence). CDR3 DNA sequence: TGTGCCAGCAGCCCGCGACTGGACAGTGGTGGCTACACCTTC. It codes for CASSPRLDSGGYTF.

V is TRBV7-3 and J is TRBJ2-7, with TRBD2 matching over 8 bases. CDR3 length: 14 residues. V gave up 4 bases and J gave up 3 bases; unmatched junction bases: 5. The germline V gene has CDR1 SGHTA and CDR2 FQGTGA. CDR3 amino acids: CASSSFGGDYEQYF. DNA for the CDR3: TGTGCCAGCAGCTCCTTCGGGGGGGACTACGAGCAGTACTTC.

On this clone itself: Within the sample, other DNA sequences also encode this same CDR3. This CDR3 is CASSLQGNTEAFF. CDR3 sequence (DNA): TGCGCCAGCAGCTTACAGGGGAACACTGAAGCTTTCTTT. The V call is TRBV5-1, the J call TRBJ1-1, with D possibly being TRBD1 (6 bases). Germline values: CDR1 SGHRS, CDR2 YFSETQ. Deletions cut 2 bases from V and 1 base from J, with 6 bases between. CDR3 length: 13 amino acids.

This rearrangement joins TRBV4-3 to TRBJ2-5; D uncertain. Germline V gene lookup returns CDR1 LGHNA and CDR2 YSLEER. Trimming removed 0 bases from V and 4 bases from J, with 6 bases in between. CDR3 length: 13 amino acids. This chain's CDR3 is CASSQETGETQYF. DNA of the CDR3: TGCGCCAGCAGCCAAGAGACGGGAGAGACCCAGTACTTC.

V usage is TRBV6-5 and J usage is TRBJ1-3; D is undetermined. The length of the CDR3 is 15 residues. Trimming removed 0 bases at V and 4 bases at J, with 10 bases between. The germline gives CDR1 MNHEY, CDR2 SVGAGI. This CDR3 is CASSYSPGEGNTIYF. CDR3 bases: TGTGCCAGCAGTTACTCTCCCGGGGAGGGAAACACCATATATTTT.

The chain combines TRBV4-3 with TRBJ1-5; 10 nucleotides match TRBD1. The junction had 4 bases not matched to a gene; V was cut back by 0 bases and J by 5 bases. The germline V gene encodes CDR1 LGHNA and CDR2 YSLEER. The CDR3 loop spans 16 amino acids. CDR3 amino acids: CASSQEGGQGHQPQHF. The CDR3 DNA reads as TGCGCCAGCAGCCAAGAAGGGGGACAGGGGCATCAGCCCCAGCATTTT.

The rearrangement links TRBV19 to TRBJ1-1; 7 bases are shared with TRBD1. Germline V CDR1 and CDR2: LNHDA, SQIVND (reference sequence). The CDR3 length is 16 residues. Trimming removed 6 bases from V and 2 bases from J; junction bases left unmatched: 12. In DNA form, the CDR3 reads TGTGCCAGTAGGGAGCACGGACAGGCCGTAAACACTGAAGCTTTCTTT. This codes for CASREHGQAVNTEAFF.

The chain carries TRBV9 and TRBJ1-6, with D possibly matching TRBD1 (6 bases). Trimming removed 4 bases from V and 5 bases from J, with 10 bases in between. CDR3 length equals 14 residues. Germline CDR1 reads SGDLS; CDR2 reads YYNGEE. The CDR3 loop is CASSPRTDNSPLHF. CDR3 bases: TGTGCCAGCAGCCCCCGGACAGATAATTCACCCCTCCACTTT.

This clone has a single count. This chain links TRBV5-1 with TRBJ2-3; D not resolved. The germline CDR1 and CDR2 sequences are SGHRS and YFSETQ. There are 12 residues in the CDR3. V lost 4 bases and J 0 bases, leaving 3 bases between the germline ends. The CDR3 protein is CASSLSTDTQYF. CDR3 in DNA: TGCGCCAGCAGCCTTAGCACAGATACGCAGTATTTT.

The V gene is TRBV4-2, the J gene TRBJ2-1, with 7 nucleotides matching TRBD2. Germline CDR1 reads LGHNA; CDR2 reads YNFKEQ. This CDR3 has 15 amino acids. The V segment lost 0 bases and the J segment 9 bases; nucleotides outside the gene matches: 8. CDR3 sequence (DNA): TGTGCCAGCAGCCAAGATAACGGGGGGTTAGGTGAGCAGTTCTTC. It specifies CASSQDNGGLGEQFF.